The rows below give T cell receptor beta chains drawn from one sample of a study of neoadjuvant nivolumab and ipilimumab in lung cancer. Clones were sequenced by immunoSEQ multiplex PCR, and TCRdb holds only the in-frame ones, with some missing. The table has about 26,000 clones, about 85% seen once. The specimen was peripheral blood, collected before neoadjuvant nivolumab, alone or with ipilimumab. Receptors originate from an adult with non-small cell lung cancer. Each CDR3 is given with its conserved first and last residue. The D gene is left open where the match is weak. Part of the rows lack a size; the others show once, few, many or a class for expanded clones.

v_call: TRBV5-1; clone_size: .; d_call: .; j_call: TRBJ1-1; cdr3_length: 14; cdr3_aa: CASSLALRGTEAFF; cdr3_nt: TGCGCCAGCAGCTTAGCGCTTAGGGGAACTGAAGCTTTCTTT
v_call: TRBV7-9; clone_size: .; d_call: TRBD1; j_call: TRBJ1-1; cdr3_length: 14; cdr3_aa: CASSRGQANTEAFF; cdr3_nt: TGTGCCAGCAGCCGTGGACAGGCGAACACTGAAGCTTTCTTT
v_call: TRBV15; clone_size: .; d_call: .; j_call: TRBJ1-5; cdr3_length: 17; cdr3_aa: CATSASRRGGESQPQHF; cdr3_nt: TGTGCCACCAGCGCCTCGCGACGGGGGGGAGAGAGTCAGCCCCAGCATTTT
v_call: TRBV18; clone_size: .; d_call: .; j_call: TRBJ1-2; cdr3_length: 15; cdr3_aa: CASSPSAEARYGYTF; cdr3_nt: TGTGCCAGCTCACCATCCGCTGAGGCCAGGTATGGCTACACCTTC
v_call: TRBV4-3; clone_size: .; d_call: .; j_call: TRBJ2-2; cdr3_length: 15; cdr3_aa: CASSQAWGITGELFF; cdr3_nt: TGCGCCAGCAGCCAAGCCTGGGGGATCACCGGGGAGCTGTTTTTT
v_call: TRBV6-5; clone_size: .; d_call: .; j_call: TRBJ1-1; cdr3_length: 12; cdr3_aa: CASSRDATEAFF; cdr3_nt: TGTGCCAGCAGTCGCGACGCTACTGAAGCTTTCTTT
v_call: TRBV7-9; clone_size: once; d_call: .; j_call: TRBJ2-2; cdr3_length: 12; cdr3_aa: CASSPTEGGLFF; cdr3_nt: TGTGCCAGCAGTCCGACGGAGGGGGGGCTGTTTTTT
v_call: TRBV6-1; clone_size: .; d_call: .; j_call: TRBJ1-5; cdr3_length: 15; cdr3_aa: CASSATVRNTGPQHF; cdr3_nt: TGTGCCAGCAGTGCTACAGTTCGTAACACGGGGCCCCAGCATTTT
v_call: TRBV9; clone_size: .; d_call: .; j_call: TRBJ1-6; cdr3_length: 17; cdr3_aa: CASSASPPGWVNSPLHF; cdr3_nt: TGTGCCAGCAGCGCCAGCCCCCCAGGCTGGGTTAATTCACCCCTCCACTTT
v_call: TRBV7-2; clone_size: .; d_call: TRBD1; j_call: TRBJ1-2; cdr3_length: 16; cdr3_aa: CASLEGQGKPNYGYTF; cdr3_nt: TGTGCCAGCCTCGAGGGACAGGGAAAACCTAACTATGGCTACACCTTC
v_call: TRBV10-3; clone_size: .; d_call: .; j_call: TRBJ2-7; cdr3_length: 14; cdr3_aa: CAISGESSSYEQYF; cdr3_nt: TGTGCCATCAGTGGAGAATCATCCTCCTACGAGCAGTACTTC
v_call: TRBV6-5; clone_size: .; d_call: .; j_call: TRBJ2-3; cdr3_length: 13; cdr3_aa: CASRLWGADTQYF; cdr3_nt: TGTGCCAGCAGATTATGGGGCGCAGATACGCAGTATTTT
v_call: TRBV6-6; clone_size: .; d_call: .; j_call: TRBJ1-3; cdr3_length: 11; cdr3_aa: CASTRGNTIYF; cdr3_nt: TGTGCCAGCACCCGAGGAAACACCATATATTTT
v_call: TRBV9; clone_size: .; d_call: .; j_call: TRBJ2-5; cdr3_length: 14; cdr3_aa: CASSAGLIQETQYF; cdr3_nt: TGTGCCAGCAGCGCCGGACTAATCCAAGAGACCCAGTACTTC
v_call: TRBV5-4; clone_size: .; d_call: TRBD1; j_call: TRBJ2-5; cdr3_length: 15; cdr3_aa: CASSLETGGHETQYF; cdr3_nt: TGTGCCAGCAGCCTGGAGACAGGGGGTCACGAGACCCAGTACTTC
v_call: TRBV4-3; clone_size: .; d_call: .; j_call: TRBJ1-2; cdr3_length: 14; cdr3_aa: CASSKGVSIGGYTF; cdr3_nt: TGCGCCAGCAGCAAAGGAGTCTCCATAGGTGGCTACACCTTC
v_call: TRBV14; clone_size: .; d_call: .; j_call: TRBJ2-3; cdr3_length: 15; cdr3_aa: CASSQERGRSDTQYF; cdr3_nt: TGTGCCAGCAGCCAAGAACGGGGGAGGTCAGATACGCAGTATTTT
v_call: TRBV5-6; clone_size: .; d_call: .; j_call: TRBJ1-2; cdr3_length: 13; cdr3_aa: CASSPGGVYGYTF; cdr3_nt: TGTGCCAGCAGCCCCGGGGGGGTCTATGGCTACACCTTC
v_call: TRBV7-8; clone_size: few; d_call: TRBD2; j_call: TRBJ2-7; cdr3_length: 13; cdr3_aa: CASSLGGNVEQYF; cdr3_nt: TGTGCCAGCAGCTTGGGAGGGAACGTCGAGCAGTACTTC
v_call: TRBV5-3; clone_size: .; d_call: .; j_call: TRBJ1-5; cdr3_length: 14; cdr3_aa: CARSAGRRNQPQHF; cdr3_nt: TGTGCCAGAAGCGCGGGACGGAGGAATCAGCCCCAGCATTTT
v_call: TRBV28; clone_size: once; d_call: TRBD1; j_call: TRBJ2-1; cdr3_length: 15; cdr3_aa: CASSLTGQQYNEQFF; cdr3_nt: TGTGCCAGCAGTTTAACGGGACAGCAATACAATGAGCAGTTCTTC
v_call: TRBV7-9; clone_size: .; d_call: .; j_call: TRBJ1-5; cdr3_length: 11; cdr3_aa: CASRRDGPQHF; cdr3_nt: TGTGCCAGCAGGCGTGATGGGCCCCAGCATTTT
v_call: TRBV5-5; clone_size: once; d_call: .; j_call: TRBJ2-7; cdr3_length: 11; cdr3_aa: CASSFGPSEYF; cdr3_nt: TGTGCCAGCAGCTTTGGTCCCTCGGAGTACTTC
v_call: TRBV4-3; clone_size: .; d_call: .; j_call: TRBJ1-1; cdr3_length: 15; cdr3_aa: CASSQDFRGSSETFF; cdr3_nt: TGCGCCAGCAGCCAAGATTTCCGAGGGTCAAGTGAAACTTTCTTT
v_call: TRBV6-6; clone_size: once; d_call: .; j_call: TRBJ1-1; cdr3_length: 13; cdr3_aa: CASSYAGGTEAFF; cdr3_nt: TGTGCCAGCAGTTACGCTGGCGGCACTGAAGCTTTCTTT
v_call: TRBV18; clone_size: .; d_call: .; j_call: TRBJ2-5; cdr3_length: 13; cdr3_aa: CASSPSDGETQYF; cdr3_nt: TGTGCCAGCTCACCATCGGACGGCGAGACCCAGTACTTC
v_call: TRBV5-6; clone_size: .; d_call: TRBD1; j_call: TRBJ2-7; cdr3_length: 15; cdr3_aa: CASSPGTGLTYEQYF; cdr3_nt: TGTGCCAGCAGCCCGGGGACAGGGCTGACCTACGAGCAGTACTTC
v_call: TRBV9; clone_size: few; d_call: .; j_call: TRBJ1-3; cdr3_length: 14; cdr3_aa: CASSVGSSGNTIYF; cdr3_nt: TGTGCCAGCAGCGTAGGCAGCTCTGGAAACACCATATATTTT